Below, one TCR beta chain is given with its context. Its antigen is unknown. The CDR3 runs 11 residues. Per the germline V gene, CDR1 is MRHNA and CDR2 is SNTAGT. V lost 10 bases to trimming and J lost 1 base, with 8 bases between them. Cells were stimulated with overlapping HIV-1 Gag 15-mer peptides. Sorting selected CD4+ T cells upregulating both CD40 ligand and CD69. The immunoSEQ assay was version 4, run in survey mode. Using immunoSEQ multiplex PCR, the repertoire was profiled, and TCRdb retains in-frame clones only, with some absent. Of tens of thousands of clones listed, 74% are singletons. This sample stems from a study of persistence of HIV-infected CD4 T cells. Study observations and caveats: Compared with CD3/CD28-stimulated cells, CMV- and Gag-responding cells showed lower TCRbeta richness.

The V call is TRBV6-4, the J call TRBJ2-7, with D perhaps matching TRBD1 (5 bases). The input for sequencing was CD4+ T cells sorted from PBMCs after approximately 19-hour stimulation, taken from a patient who received antiretroviral therapy. The source of this sequence is an adult man with HIV who was CMV-seropositive. This CDR3 is CATRQSYEQYF. As DNA, the CDR3 is TGTGCCACCAGACAGTCCTACGAGCAGTACTTC.